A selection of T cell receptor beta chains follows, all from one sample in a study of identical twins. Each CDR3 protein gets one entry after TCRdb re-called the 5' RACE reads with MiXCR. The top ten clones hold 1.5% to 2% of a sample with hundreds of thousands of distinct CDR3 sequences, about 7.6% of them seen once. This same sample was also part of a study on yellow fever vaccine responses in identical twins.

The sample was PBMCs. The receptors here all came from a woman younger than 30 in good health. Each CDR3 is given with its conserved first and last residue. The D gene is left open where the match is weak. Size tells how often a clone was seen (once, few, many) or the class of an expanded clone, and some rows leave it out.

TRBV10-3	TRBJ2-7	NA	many	TGTGCCAGCTTAACCCCGGGACGAGCCGGCGAGCAGTACTTC	CASLTPGRAGEQYF
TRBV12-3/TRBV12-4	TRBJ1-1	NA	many	TGTGCCAGCAGTACAGGGAACATGGCCTACATGAACACTGAAGCTTTCTTT	CASSTGNMAYMNTEAFF
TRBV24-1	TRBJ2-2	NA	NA	TGTGCCACCAGTGACAACTCGAACACCGGGGAGCTGTTTTTT	CATSDNSNTGELFF
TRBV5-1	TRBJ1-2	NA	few	TGCGCCAGCAGCCGGGACGGCGAAGGTGGCTACACCTTC	CASSRDGEGGYTF
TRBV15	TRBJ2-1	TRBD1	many	TGTGCCACCTTGGATAGCAGAGGGGGCTTCAATGAGCAGTTCTTC	CATLDSRGGFNEQFF
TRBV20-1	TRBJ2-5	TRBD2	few	TGCAGTGCTTCACCAATCCCGACTAGCGGGACGGATTTATGGGAGACCCAGTACTTC	CSASPIPTSGTDLWETQYF
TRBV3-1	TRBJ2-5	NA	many	TGTGCCAGCAGCCAAGCCCTCTCGACCCAGTACTTC	CASSQALSTQYF
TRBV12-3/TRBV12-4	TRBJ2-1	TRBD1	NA	TGTGCCAGCAGCCCACCGGGACAGGGGTGGAATGAGCAGTTCTTC	CASSPPGQGWNEQFF
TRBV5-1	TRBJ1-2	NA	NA	TGCGCCAGCAGCTTGGACACAGAGGCCCTCTATGGCTACACCTTC	CASSLDTEALYGYTF
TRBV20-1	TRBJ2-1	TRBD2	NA	TGCAGTGCTAATCGACTAGCGGCGAGTCAGGATGAGCAGTTCTTC	CSANRLAASQDEQFF
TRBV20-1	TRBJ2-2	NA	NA	TGCAGTGCTAGAGAAGGGGGGAGCGTCTCCTGGGAGCTGTTTTTT	CSAREGGSVSWELFF
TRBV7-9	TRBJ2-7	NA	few	TGTGCCAGCAGCTCGACAGGTAACGGCGAGCAGTACTTC	CASSSTGNGEQYF